The next 20 T cell receptor beta chains were all read from a single sample in a study of shared clonotypes between healthy human individuals. The repertoire was sequenced with immunoSEQ multiplex PCR; TCRdb's copy has only in-frame clones and lacks some. In the table there are about 2.2 million clones, 93% of which are singletons. It was CD45RO-negative cells, positively selected for CCR7, that made up naive CD8 cells, with terminally differentiated effector memory CD45RA+ cells excluded. Sample: naive CD8+ T cells from PBMCs. Receptor source: a man aged 18-30 years in good health. Some clones in this sample may be carry-over from other donors' samples.

On this clone itself: Other DNA sequences in the same sample also yield this CDR3. V usage is TRBV19 and J usage is TRBJ2-7; D is uncertain. V was clipped by 4 bases and J by 3 bases, with 7 bases between them. Per the germline V gene, CDR1 is LNHDA and CDR2 is SQIVND (reference sequence). This CDR3 has 12 amino acids. The chain's CDR3 is CASSTNSYEQYF. The CDR3, as DNA: TGTGCCAGTAGTACAAACAGCTACGAGCAGTACTTC.

Only one count was recorded for this clone. This chain uses TRBV28 with TRBJ1-1, with TRBD1 identical over 7 bases. J lost 6 bases, V lost 6 bases, and 19 bases had no gene match. This CDR3 has 17 residues. Germline V gives CDR1 MDHEN, CDR2 SYDVKM. The CDR3 loop reads CASSIFGTVVTGAEAFF. CDR3 sequence (DNA): TGTGCCAGCAGCATCTTCGGGACAGTGGTTACCGGGGCTGAAGCTTTCTTT.

CDR3 nucleotide sequence: TGTGCCAGCAGTTTACAGGGGGGTCTCGACTATGGCTACACCTTC. This gives the protein CASSLQGGLDYGYTF. This chain uses TRBV27 with TRBJ1-2, with 7 nucleotides matching TRBD1. Germline trimming cut 2 bases from V and 3 bases from J; bases unmatched to any gene: 6. Germline CDR1 is MNHEY and CDR2 is SMNVEV (reference sequence). The CDR3 sequence is 15 residues long.

The rearrangement links TRBV7-9 to TRBJ2-1, with 8 bases aligning to TRBD2. Germline V lookup: CDR1 SEHNR, CDR2 FQNEAQ (reference sequence). The CDR3 is 16 residues long. V dropped 4 bases and J dropped 4; count of bases not matched to a gene: 9. The CDR3 region is CASSSQGLASYNEQFF. CDR3 in DNA: TGTGCCAGCAGCTCCCAAGGACTAGCATCGTACAATGAGCAGTTCTTC.

The V and J genes are TRBV9 and TRBJ2-3; maybe TRBD2 (5 bases). V dropped 0 bases and J dropped 1 base, with 12 bases sitting between them. Per germline, CDR1 SGDLS and CDR2 YYNGEE. CDR3 length: 16 residues. The CDR3 coding sequence is TGTGCCAGCAGCGTAGCTACCAGCGGACGCACAGATACGCAGTATTTT. Amino acids: CASSVATSGRTDTQYF.

The rearrangement links TRBV7-2 to TRBJ2-4; D may be TRBD2 (6 bases). The V end lost 0 bases, the J end lost 3 bases, and 9 bases lay between the germline ends. This CDR3 has 15 amino acids. Germline CDR1 is SGHTA and CDR2 is FQGNSA. The CDR3 sequence is CASSLAGGVKNIQYF. The CDR3 region has the DNA TGTGCCAGCAGCTTAGCGGGCGGGGTCAAAAACATTCAGTACTTC.

The rearrangement joins TRBV30 to TRBJ1-4; no clear D. The CDR3 is 12 residues long. Germline CDR1 reads GTSNPN; CDR2 reads SVGIG (reference sequence). V dropped 3 bases and J dropped 15 bases, with 17 bases sitting between them. This CDR3 is CAWSLSDGWLFF. In DNA, the CDR3 is TGTGCCTGGAGCCTCTCGGACGGTTGGTTGTTTTTT.

CDR3 nucleotides: TGTGCCAGCAGCTTTCGGGCCGCGAACACTGAAGCTTTCTTT. It specifies CASSFRAANTEAFF. The chain employs TRBV7-9 and TRBJ1-1, with D hard to call. The CDR3 is 14 residues long. The V end lost 3 bases, the J end lost 1 base, and 9 bases lay between the germline ends. Germline loops: CDR1 SEHNR, CDR2 FQNEAQ (reference sequence).

The V call is TRBV5-5, the J call TRBJ2-1; D gene ambiguous. The V gene's germline CDR1 is SGHKS and CDR2 YYEKEE (reference sequence). This CDR3 comprises 12 residues. V was clipped by 0 bases and J by 7 bases, with 5 bases between them. The CDR3 is CASSLGPNEQFF. The DNA of the CDR3 is TGTGCCAGCAGCTTGGGCCCTAATGAGCAGTTCTTC.

This clone was counted a single time. The chain recombines TRBV27 with TRBJ1-2; 11 positions match TRBD1. The germline V gene has CDR1 MNHEY and CDR2 SMNVEV (reference sequence). The CDR3 spans 14 residues. The junction had 6 bases not matched to a gene; V was cut back by 5 bases and J by 7 bases. CDR3 loop: CASSPMGTGGGYTF. CDR3 bases: TGTGCCAGCAGTCCAATGGGGACAGGGGGTGGCTACACCTTC.

The V call is TRBV7-9, the J call TRBJ2-1; tentatively, D is TRBD2 (5 bases). The germline gives CDR1 SEHNR, CDR2 FQNEAQ (reference sequence). V was cut by 1 base and J by 5 bases, with 12 bases left in between. The CDR3 is 15 residues long. CDR3 sequence reads: CASSLGTSENNEQFF. CDR3 coding DNA: TGTGCCAGCAGCTTAGGGACTTCGGAGAACAATGAGCAGTTCTTC.

This clone was counted a few times. The rearrangement links TRBV29-1 to TRBJ1-1; D ambiguous. V was pared by 4 bases and J by 0 bases, with 6 bases between. CDR1 SQVTM and CDR2 ANQGSEA come from the germline V gene. The CDR3 length is 12 residues. Here the CDR3 DNA reads TGCAGCGTTGGCGTCATGAACACTGAAGCTTTCTTT. As protein: CSVGVMNTEAFF.

V and J are TRBV27 and TRBJ2-5; TRBD2 agrees at 10 bases. J lost 6 bases, V lost 0 bases, and 10 bases had no gene match. The CDR3 runs to 17 residues. Germline values: CDR1 MNHEY, CDR2 SMNVEV (reference sequence). In DNA form, the CDR3 reads TGTGCCAGCAGTTTATCGGGTCCTAGCGGGAGCGTCAAGACCCAGTACTTC. Translating it yields CASSLSGPSGSVKTQYF.

The chain recombines TRBV27 with TRBJ2-7, with 7 nucleotides matching TRBD2. Germline V gives CDR1 MNHEY, CDR2 SMNVEV (reference sequence). This CDR3 spans 15 amino acids. J was trimmed by 4 bases and V by 4 bases; bases with no gene match: 10. The CDR3 coding sequence is TGTGCCAGCAGTTCGACTAGCAACCCAATTTACGAGCAGTACTTC. This sequence encodes CASSSTSNPIYEQYF.

The rearrangement links TRBV4-2 to TRBJ1-1; TRBD1 aligns across 8 bases. J gave up 5 bases and V 1 base, and 9 bases lay outside the gene matches. Germline lookup yields CDR1 LGHNA and CDR2 YNFKEQ. The CDR3 sequence is 16 residues long. Written as DNA, the CDR3 is TGTGCCAGCAGCCAAGTCCCTGACAGGGGAGGGACTGAAGCTTTCTTT. Its translation: CASSQVPDRGGTEAFF.

The rearrangement uses TRBV7-9 and TRBJ2-1; D gene unclear. Germline V gene data show CDR1 as SEHNR and CDR2 as FQNEAQ (reference sequence). The CDR3 consists of 15 residues. With 11 bases removed from V and 0 bases from J, the gap between germline ends came to 17 bases. This chain's CDR3 is CARWKGPSSYNEQFF. The CDR3 coding sequence is TGTGCCCGATGGAAAGGGCCTTCCTCCTACAATGAGCAGTTCTTC. Drawing the rest from reference TRBV7-9 and TRBJ2-1, the complete variable domain is DTGVSQNPRHKITKRGQNVTFRCDPISEHNRLYWYRQTLGQGPEFLTYFQNEAQLEKSRLLSDRFSAERPKGSFSTLEIQRTEQGDSAMYLCARWKGPSSYNEQFFGPGTRLTVL.

The V and J genes are TRBV7-8 and TRBJ2-1; TRBD1 might be the D (5 bases). From germline, CDR1 is SGHVS and CDR2 FQNEAQ. Trimming took 4 bases from V and 8 from J, leaving 15 bases between them. The CDR3 totals 14 residues. CDR3 protein: CASSWVSRGDEQFF. The DNA for the CDR3 is TGTGCCAGCAGCTGGGTCTCTAGGGGCGATGAGCAGTTCTTC.

The chain joins TRBV29-1 to TRBJ2-5; 10 bases fit TRBD2. Judging by the DNA end, TRBJ2-7 fits better; the J call may be wrong. The length of the CDR3 is 13 residues. The germline gives CDR1 SQVTM, CDR2 ANQGSEA. CDR3 residues: CSVRPSGSYEQYF. CDR3 bases: TGCAGCGTTCGGCCTAGCGGGAGCTACGAGCAGTACTTC.

This clone was seen a handful of times. The CDR3 nucleotides read TGCGCCAGCAGCCAAGCCACACAGGGGGCGTTTTTCGACACCGGGGAGCTGTTTTTT. It specifies CASSQATQGAFFDTGELFF. This chain uses TRBV4-3 with TRBJ2-2; 9 bases line up with TRBD1. V shed 1 base and J 3 bases; nucleotides not matched to a gene: 12. Per germline, CDR1 LGHNA and CDR2 YSLEER. CDR3 length equals 19 residues.

The chain uses TRBV11-2 and TRBJ2-5; no clear D. Germline CDR1 and CDR2: SGHAT and FQNNGV. V shed 6 bases and J shed 4 bases, with 12 bases lying between them. This CDR3 spans 13 amino acids. The CDR3 reads CASRGRTAETQYF. CDR3 bases: TGTGCCAGCAGGGGTCGGACGGCAGAGACCCAGTACTTC.